Described below is a single TCR beta chain sequence and its context. The data originate from a study of cytomegalovirus exposure and HLA in healthy donors. PCR was performed using 60 Vbeta and 13 Jbeta primers. The protocol was immunoSEQ multiplex PCR, while the TCRdb copy is restricted to in-frame clones and leaves out a portion. This sample yields roughly 180,000 clones, of which about four fifths are seen a single time; 4.5% to 7.5% belongs to the top ten. The CDR3 sequence is 15 residues long. The ends were cut back, 2 bases at V and 4 bases at J, with 15 bases in the middle. Germline V gives CDR1 SNHLY, CDR2 FYNNEI.

Sample: PBMCs. This sequence joins TRBV2 and TRBJ2-7; possibly TRBD2 for D (6 bases). The clonotype comes from a woman aged 30 to 39 in good health and CMV-seropositive. CDR3 sequence reads: CASSELGGAPYEQYF. The CDR3 DNA is TGTGCCAGCAGTGAACTCGGAGGGGCCCCTTACGAGCAGTACTTC.